The 21 T cell receptor beta chains in this list originate from one sample, sequenced in a study of post-analysis software for immune sequencing data. Study findings and constraints: TRBV5-6, TRBV5-1 and TRBV20-1 belonged to a set of about 5 TRBV segments that were more frequent in patients than controls.

No antigen is known for these receptors. Unique molecular identifiers tagged the TCR beta cDNA libraries. From the PCR reads, TCRdb called clonotypes with MiXCR, one entry per CDR3 protein. The table records more than 500,000 distinct CDR3 sequences, 30% to 40% of them present only once. The sample comprised blood. Every receptor here comes from a girl aged 2-17 years with multiple sclerosis.

This clonotype was observed a few times. This chain uses TRBV20-1 with TRBJ1-1; no firm D call. Trimming stripped 5 bases from V and 4 bases from J, with 17 bases between. The CDR3 spans 14 residues. Germline V gene data show CDR1 as DFQATT and CDR2 as SNEGSKA (reference sequence). The DNA of the CDR3 is TGCAGTGCTTATAACCCCGGCGAGGGCACTGAAGCTTTCTTT. Translation: CSAYNPGEGTEAFF.

The V gene is TRBV19, the J gene TRBJ2-1, with TRBD1 identical over 7 bases. Germline V gene sequence: CDR1 LNHDA, CDR2 SQIVND (reference sequence). There are 16 residues in the CDR3. The junction had 18 bases not matched to a gene; V was cut back by 11 bases and J by 5 bases. Written as DNA, the CDR3 is TGTGCCTTACTGCCCTGGGACAGCATGGACAACAATGAGCAGTTCTTC. This translates into CALLPWDSMDNNEQFF.

CDR3 sequence (DNA): TGCAGTGCTAGAGTCAGGGGGCAGGGCGGTTCACCCCTCCACTTT. Translated: CSARVRGQGGSPLHF. This chain uses TRBV20-1 with TRBJ1-6, with TRBD1 matching 8 bases. The length of the CDR3 is 15 residues. V lost 1 base and J lost 9; bases outside the gene matches: 8. The V gene's germline CDR1 is DFQATT and CDR2 SNEGSKA (reference sequence).

This clonotype was seen only a few times. The chain is built from TRBV7-2 and TRBJ1-1, with 7 nucleotides matching TRBD1. Looked up from germline, CDR1 is SGHTA and CDR2 is FQGNSA. This CDR3 spans 14 amino acids. Trimming took 3 bases from V and 1 from J; bases not matched to a gene: 2. The CDR3 DNA follows: TGTGCCAGCAGCTTCCAGGGGGAGAACACTGAAGCTTTCTTT. Its protein product is CASSFQGENTEAFF.

The rearrangement joins TRBV11-2 to TRBJ1-1; D is possibly TRBD1 (6 bases). The CDR3 consists of 14 residues. V lost 6 bases and J 3 bases, leaving 14 bases between the germline ends. Germline CDR1 SGHAT, CDR2 FQNNGV. In DNA form, the CDR3 reads TGTGCCAGCAGGACCAGGGGCAAGGACACTGAAGCTTTCTTT. It codes for CASRTRGKDTEAFF.

The chain has TRBV4-1 and TRBJ2-1; unclear D gene. CDR1 and CDR2 from the germline V gene are MGHRA and YSYEKL. The CDR3 is 15 amino acids. V was cut by 4 bases and J by 5 bases, with 15 bases left in between. CDR3 coding DNA: TGCGCCAGCAGCCCGATAGACCCATGGCACAATGAGCAGTTCTTC. Amino acid sequence: CASSPIDPWHNEQFF.

The chain carries TRBV7-9 and TRBJ2-1, with 10 bases that match TRBD2. The CDR3 contains 14 residues. Germline V gene sequence: CDR1 SEHNR, CDR2 FQNEAQ (reference sequence). Trimming cost V 0 bases and J 10 bases; bases outside gene matches: 3. CDR3 bases: TGTGCCAGCAGCTTAGCTGGACTAGCGGTCGAGCAGTTCTTC. This encodes CASSLAGLAVEQFF.

V is TRBV29-1 and J is TRBJ2-5; 12 bases map to TRBD2. V shed 6 bases and J 11 bases; nucleotides not matched to a gene: 19. CDR3 size: 16 residues. Germline values: CDR1 SQVTM, CDR2 ANQGSEA. The chain's CDR3 is CSVARTSGAVYNEQYF. CDR3 bases: TGCAGCGTGGCCAGGACTAGCGGGGCCGTCTACAATGAGCAGTACTTC. Combining the CDR3 with reference TRBV29-1 and TRBJ2-5 gives the whole variable domain SAVISQKPSRDICQRGTSLTIQCQVDSQVTMMFWYRQQPGQSLTLIATANQGSEATYESGFVIDKFPISRPNLTFSTLTVSNMSPEDSSIYLCSVARTSGAVYNEQYFGPGTRLLVL.

The CDR3 region is CSARVGGWEQPQHF. The DNA of the CDR3 is TGCAGTGCTAGGGTGGGGGGCTGGGAACAGCCCCAGCATTTT. The rearrangement links TRBV20-1 to TRBJ1-5; D perhaps matches TRBD1 (6 bases). The V end lost 3 bases, the J end lost 7 bases, and 16 bases lay between the germline ends. The CDR3 contains 14 residues. CDR1 DFQATT and CDR2 SNEGSKA come from the germline V gene (reference sequence).

The CDR3 reads CASSGGTGKHYGYTF. The CDR3 DNA is TGTGCCAGCAGTGGTGGGACAGGGAAACACTATGGCTACACCTTC. The chain employs TRBV28 and TRBJ1-2; TRBD1 agrees at 9 bases. The trim removed 5 bases at V and 3 bases at J, leaving 7 bases unmatched. In germline, CDR1 is MDHEN, CDR2 SYDVKM. The CDR3 sequence is 15 residues long.

This clonotype has just a few counts. The genes are TRBV20-1 and TRBJ2-1; 14 positions match TRBD2. J lost 6 bases, V lost 5 bases, and 3 bases had no gene match. The CDR3 is made up of 14 amino acids. Germline assignment: CDR1 DFQATT and CDR2 SNEGSKA (reference sequence). In DNA, the CDR3 is TGCAGTGCTTGGACTAGCGGGGGGACCAATGAGCAGTTCTTC. Translated: CSAWTSGGTNEQFF.

V usage is TRBV15 and J usage is TRBJ2-1, with D possibly matching TRBD1 (7 bases). The CDR3 has 16 residues. Trimming shortened V by 4 bases and J by 5 bases, and 18 bases separated the two germline ends. CDR1 LNHNV and CDR2 YYDKDF come from the germline V gene (reference sequence). DNA for the CDR3: TGTGCCACCAGCACCCCCGACAGGGAGGTCGACAATGAGCAGTTCTTC. It codes for CATSTPDREVDNEQFF.

The V call is TRBV5-1, the J call TRBJ1-1; the D gene is possibly TRBD1 (5 bases). The CDR3 spans 15 residues. V was pared by 4 bases and J by 1 base, with 14 bases between. The germline V gene encodes CDR1 SGHRS and CDR2 YFSETQ. In nucleotides, the CDR3 is TGCGCCAGCAGCCCGGACTTGGGGGAGAACACTGAAGCTTTCTTT. Its translation is CASSPDLGENTEAFF.

This clonotype was picked up a small number of times. The chain carries TRBV5-1 and TRBJ2-7, with 8 positions matching TRBD1. V dropped 4 bases and J dropped 5; count of bases not matched to a gene: 8. Per the germline V gene, CDR1 is SGHRS and CDR2 is YFSETQ. The CDR3 has 14 residues. CDR3 nucleotides: TGCGCCAGCAGCCCTAGACAGGGGATGCACGAGCAGTACTTC. As protein: CASSPRQGMHEQYF. Supplemented by reference TRBV5-1 and TRBJ2-7, the full variable domain reads KAGVTQTPRYLIKTRGQQVTLSCSPISGHRSVSWYQQTPGQGLQFLFEYFSETQRNKGNFPGRFSGRQFSNSRSEMNVSTLELGDSALYLCASSPRQGMHEQYFGPGTRLTVT.

The sample holds a few counts of this clonotype. As DNA, the CDR3 is TGCGCCAGCAGCTCCAGCCCGACCGGCGGGGAGACCCAGTACTTC. Translating gives CASSSSPTGGETQYF. The chain combines TRBV5-1 with TRBJ2-5; tentative D call: TRBD2 (5 bases). Trimming pared 3 bases from V and 5 bases from J, leaving 17 bases between. The CDR3 consists of 15 residues. Germline-derived CDR1 and CDR2 are SGHRS and YFSETQ.

V gene TRBV7-9 combines with J gene TRBJ1-4; a possible D gene is TRBD1 (5 bases). CDR3 length: 14 residues. V was trimmed by 0 bases and J by 5 bases, leaving 7 bases between them. Germline V gene data show CDR1 as SEHNR and CDR2 as FQNEAQ (reference sequence). The CDR3 DNA is TGTGCCAGCAGCTTAGCGGGGGGGAATGAAAAACTGTTTTTT. The encoded protein is CASSLAGGNEKLFF.

This clonotype occurred a few times. V is TRBV20-1 and J is TRBJ2-3, with D maybe TRBD1 (6 bases). Trimming pared 5 bases from V and 2 bases from J, leaving 11 bases between. The CDR3 is 13 amino acids. The germline CDR1 and CDR2 sequences are DFQATT and SNEGSKA (reference sequence). The CDR3 DNA follows: TGCAGTGCTCCCCGGGACAACACAGATACGCAGTATTTT. Encoded protein: CSAPRDNTDTQYF.

The J gene is TRBJ2-7, the V gene TRBV27; 9 bases fit TRBD2. After removal of 3 bases from V and 1 base from J, the junction contained 4 bases not matched to a gene. Germline values: CDR1 MNHEY, CDR2 SMNVEV (reference sequence). CDR3 size: 15 residues. The CDR3 is CASSFVAGASYEQYF. The CDR3 region has the DNA TGTGCCAGCAGTTTCGTAGCGGGGGCGTCCTACGAGCAGTACTTC.

This chain uses TRBV12-3 or TRBV12-4 with TRBJ1-1; 7 bases line up with TRBD1. J gave up 6 bases and V 6 bases, and 10 bases lay outside the gene matches. The CDR3 runs 14 residues. CDR3: CASSKPTGTAEAFF. Written as DNA, the CDR3 is TGTGCCAGCAGCAAGCCAACCGGGACAGCTGAAGCTTTCTTT.

This clonotype was observed a few times. The gene calls are TRBV20-1 and TRBJ2-3; perhaps D is TRBD1 or TRBD2 (5 bases each). This CDR3 region has 16 residues. Per the germline V gene, CDR1 is DFQATT and CDR2 is SNEGSKA (reference sequence). V was trimmed by 5 bases and J by 2 bases, leaving 20 bases between them. The CDR3 here is CSAGTPGAAYTDTQYF. The CDR3 DNA reads as TGCAGTGCTGGGACCCCCGGGGCAGCCTACACAGATACGCAGTATTTT.

This clonotype was counted between two and nine times. V is TRBV11-1 and J is TRBJ2-1, with 8 bases lining up with TRBD1. There are 14 residues in the CDR3. Germline V lookup: CDR1 SGHAT, CDR2 FQDESV (reference sequence). With 3 bases clipped from V and 7 bases from J, the junction kept 5 bases outside the gene matches. CDR3: CASSLQHRGNEQFF. In nucleotides, the CDR3 is TGTGCCAGCAGCTTGCAACACAGGGGGAATGAGCAGTTCTTC. Full variable domain (remainder filled in from reference TRBV11-1 and TRBJ2-1): EAEVAQSPRYKITEKSQAVAFWCDPISGHATLYWYRQILGQGPELLVQFQDESVVDDSQLPKDRFSAERLKGVDSTLKIQPAELGDSAMYLCASSLQHRGNEQFFGPGTRLTVL.